Listed here are 25 T cell receptor beta chains from one sample, sequenced in a study of T cell repertoires in cytomegalovirus infection. MiXCR was run by TCRdb on the reads, yielding one entry per CDR3 protein. The sample lists 350,000 to 550,000 distinct CDR3 sequences, about 33% seen once, with roughly 13% in the top ten. Sequences were obtained from PBMCs. Receptors originate from a human donor in good health (CMV status not recorded). Some clones in this sample may be carry-over from other donors' samples.

CDR3 sequence reads: CATSRTRDKGNQPQHF. The CDR3 nucleotides read TGTGCCACCAGCAGAACTCGAGACAAGGGAAATCAGCCCCAGCATTTT. The J gene is TRBJ1-5, the V gene TRBV15; D gene ambiguous. Deletions cut 2 bases from V and 4 bases from J, with 15 bases between. Per the germline V gene, CDR1 is LNHNV and CDR2 is YYDKDF (reference sequence). The CDR3 has 16 amino acids.

Remarks on this clonotype: A read error may account for a junction end that differs from germline. The rearrangement links TRBV30 to TRBJ1-5, with a weak D call TRBD1 (5 bases). CDR3 length equals 14 residues. CDR1 and CDR2 from the germline V gene are GTSNPN and SVGIG (reference sequence). The CDR3 DNA reads as TGTGCCTGGAGTAGAGGGAGGGGCAATCAGCCCCAGAATTTT. It specifies CAWSRGRGNQPQNF.

This clonotype was counted at least ten times. The chain joins TRBV27 to TRBJ1-1, with TRBD1 as a possible D gene (6 bases). CDR1 is MNHEY and CDR2 is SMNVEV in the germline V gene (reference sequence). The CDR3 contains 14 residues. Trimming removed 5 bases from V and 6 bases from J, with 16 bases in between. The CDR3 DNA sequence: TGTGCCAGCAGTCCCTGGGGGCAGGCGTCTGAAGCTTTCTTT. This translates into CASSPWGQASEAFF.

This clonotype showed up just a few times. The chain uses TRBV6-2 or TRBV6-3 and TRBJ1-1; tentatively, D is TRBD1 (5 bases). The V gene's germline CDR1 is MNHEY and CDR2 SVGEGT. This CDR3 is built from 15 residues. Trimming pared 3 bases from V and 1 base from J, leaving 12 bases between. Written as DNA, the CDR3 is TGTGCCAGCAGTTATGGGGCAGAGAGGAACACTGAAGCTTTCTTT. As protein: CASSYGAERNTEAFF.

This clonotype was observed a handful of times. This chain connects TRBV20-1 to TRBJ2-7; the D call may be TRBD1 or TRBD2 (6 bases each). The CDR3 totals 14 residues. CDR1 DFQATT and CDR2 SNEGSKA come from the germline V gene (reference sequence). V was trimmed by 6 bases and J by 0 bases, leaving 15 bases between them. The CDR3 nucleotides read TGCAGTGCCAAAGGGGGAGGAAGCTCCTACGAGCAGTACTTC. Translating it yields CSAKGGGSSYEQYF.

The chain employs TRBV19 and TRBJ1-3; D gene unclear. V dropped 6 bases and J dropped 1 base, with 10 bases sitting between them. This CDR3 spans 14 amino acids. The V gene's germline CDR1 is LNHDA and CDR2 SQIVND (reference sequence). The chain's CDR3 is CASRVRQSGNTIYF. The DNA of the CDR3 is TGTGCCAGTAGAGTTCGACAATCTGGAAACACCATATATTTT.

This chain connects TRBV6-1 to TRBJ1-6, with 8 bases lining up with TRBD1. CDR1 and CDR2 (germline): MNHNS, SASEGT. Unmatched junction bases numbered 19, after V lost 5 bases and J lost 10 bases. CDR3 length equals 18 residues. CDR3 nucleotides: TGTGCCAGCAGTTCGATTATACACAGGGGGAAGATTAGGTCACCCCTCCACTTT. This translates into CASSSIIHRGKIRSPLHF.

The chain recombines TRBV12-3 or TRBV12-4 with TRBJ1-1; no clear D gene. Trimming removed 5 bases from V and 7 bases from J, with 14 bases in between. The CDR3 loop spans 13 amino acids. DNA of the CDR3: TGTGCCAGCAGTCCCAGTCCAGTCCGTGAAGCTTTCTTT. Its translation: CASSPSPVREAFF.

V usage is TRBV6-2 or TRBV6-3 and J usage is TRBJ1-2; 7 nucleotides align to TRBD1. CDR3 length: 12 amino acids. Germline CDR1 MNHEY, CDR2 SVGEGT. Trimming cost V 5 bases and J 10 bases; bases outside gene matches: 7. In DNA form, the CDR3 reads TGTGCCAGCAGTCGACAGGGTTTGTCCTACACCTTC. It encodes CASSRQGLSYTF.

This clonotype was seen a few times. The chain joins TRBV20-1 to TRBJ2-7; the match to TRBD2 covers 9 bases. CDR1 is DFQATT and CDR2 is SNEGSKA in the germline V gene (reference sequence). With V trimmed by 1 base and J by 3 bases, 7 bases remained unmatched. This CDR3 comprises 15 residues. The CDR3 loop is CSARVGRGGIYEQYF. CDR3 in DNA: TGCAGTGCTAGAGTAGGGCGGGGGGGGATCTACGAGCAGTACTTC.

A few counts support this clonotype. The chain carries TRBV19 and TRBJ2-1; 8 bases line up with TRBD2. From germline, CDR1 is LNHDA and CDR2 SQIVND (reference sequence). With 7 bases clipped from V and 5 bases from J, the junction kept 10 bases outside the gene matches. This CDR3 spans 15 amino acids. This chain's CDR3 is CASINPGLEHNEQFF. In nucleotides, the CDR3 is TGTGCCAGTATCAACCCGGGACTAGAACACAATGAGCAGTTCTTC.

As for this clonotype: Its ends do not fully match the called genes, so a read error is possible. The rearrangement links TRBV4-1 to TRBJ2-2, with TRBD1 matching over 9 bases. CDR1 is MGHRA, CDR2 YSYEKL, per germline. This CDR3 contains 18 residues. This CDR3 reads CASSHQEGGTGYTGDLFF. Here the CDR3 DNA reads TGCGCCAGCAGCCACCAAGAGGGGGGGACAGGGTACACCGGGGATCTGTTTTTT.

This clonotype occurred a few times. This sequence joins TRBV29-1 and TRBJ2-7; D call uncertain. The CDR3 sequence is 12 residues long. Germline lookup yields CDR1 SQVTM and CDR2 ANQGSEA. V was pared by 4 bases and J by 3 bases, with 10 bases between. CDR3 bases: TGCAGCGTTGGTTTGAGCGTCTACGAGCAGTACTTC. Amino acids: CSVGLSVYEQYF.

With respect to this clonotype: Its ends do not fully match the called genes, so a read error is possible. This chain uses TRBV6-5 with TRBJ1-2, with 9 bases that match TRBD1. Germline V gene sequence: CDR1 MNHEY, CDR2 SVGAGI. The CDR3 length is 13 residues. The CDR3 reads CASSYGQGTFISF. CDR3 nucleotides: TGTGCCAGCAGTTACGGACAGGGGACCTTTATATCCTTC.

This clonotype occurred many times. The CDR3 sequence: CASSSPGSRAGGFYNEQFF. The CDR3 coding sequence is TGTGCCAGCAGCTCTCCCGGTTCAAGGGCAGGGGGCTTCTACAATGAGCAGTTCTTC. The rearrangement links TRBV7-2 to TRBJ2-1; the match to TRBD1 covers 8 bases. The ends lost 4 bases at V and 3 bases at J; junction bases unmatched: 17. The length of the CDR3 is 19 residues. Germline V gene lookup returns CDR1 SGHTA and CDR2 FQGNSA.

The chain uses TRBV6-1 and TRBJ2-7; D possibly matches TRBD1 or TRBD2 (5 bases each). The CDR3 is 11 amino acids. Germline V lookup: CDR1 MNHNS, CDR2 SASEGT. Trimming shortened V by 6 bases and J by 9 bases, and 12 bases separated the two germline ends. The CDR3 spells CASRAEGLQYF. The CDR3 bases are TGTGCCAGCAGGGCCGAGGGGCTGCAGTACTTC.

V usage is TRBV7-9 and J usage is TRBJ2-1, with D perhaps matching TRBD2 (6 bases). V gave up 7 bases and J gave up 12 bases, with 25 bases separating them. Germline V CDR1 and CDR2: SEHNR, FQNEAQ (reference sequence). The CDR3 consists of 15 residues. The CDR3 loop reads CASTLWGVGPLGQFF. The CDR3 nucleotides are TGTGCCAGCACCCTATGGGGGGTGGGGCCGTTAGGGCAGTTCTTC. The whole variable domain, filled in from reference TRBV7-9 and TRBJ2-1, reads DTGVSQNPRHKITKRGQNVTFRCDPISEHNRLYWYRQTLGQGPEFLTYFQNEAQLEKSRLLSDRFSAERPKGSFSTLEIQRTEQGDSAMYLCASTLWGVGPLGQFFGPGTRLTVL.

About this clonotype: A read error is possible here, since a much larger clone lies one base away. This chain links TRBV7-2 with TRBJ1-1; a possible D gene is TRBD1 (5 bases). Germline loops: CDR1 SGHTA, CDR2 FQGNSA. The CDR3 runs to 13 residues. Trimming took 5 bases from V and 6 from J, leaving 13 bases between them. The CDR3 DNA reads TGTGCCAGCAGCGTATCAGGGACCCCTGAAGCTTTCTTT. It specifies CASSVSGTPEAFF.

The gene calls are TRBV6-1 and TRBJ1-5; possibly TRBD1 for D (6 bases). The CDR3 runs to 14 residues. Between the trimmed V and J ends, which lost 5 bases and 4 bases, there was a span of 12 bases. Germline CDR1 MNHNS, CDR2 SASEGT. CDR3 sequence: CASSYGRGNQPQHF. In DNA, the CDR3 is TGTGCCAGCAGTTACGGCAGGGGAAATCAGCCCCAGCATTTT.

DNA for the CDR3: TGCAGTGCTAGAGACCCCCCGGGGGCAGGAGAGACCCAGTACTTC. This gives the protein CSARDPPGAGETQYF. The chain joins TRBV20-1 to TRBJ2-5, with D possibly called TRBD1 or TRBD2 (6 bases each). Trimming took off 0 bases at V and 4 bases at J, with 15 bases between the two ends. Germline assignment: CDR1 DFQATT and CDR2 SNEGSKA (reference sequence). CDR3 length: 15 amino acids.

Only a few counts were recorded for this clonotype. This chain joins TRBV7-8 and TRBJ2-2; 11 nucleotides match TRBD2. Germline lookup yields CDR1 SGHVS and CDR2 FQNEAQ. J gave up 6 bases and V 1 base, and 10 bases lay outside the gene matches. The CDR3 totals 18 residues. The CDR3 region is CASSLVGSGGALAGELFF. The DNA of the CDR3 is TGTGCCAGCAGCTTAGTTGGTAGCGGGGGGGCCTTGGCCGGGGAGCTGTTTTTT.

The rearrangement uses TRBV29-1 and TRBJ1-5; no reliable D call. V lost 5 bases and J lost 6, with 5 bases in between. CDR3 length: 10 amino acids. Germline lookup yields CDR1 SQVTM and CDR2 ANQGSEA. The CDR3 spells CSVKIQPQHF. The CDR3 coding sequence is TGCAGCGTTAAAATTCAGCCCCAGCATTTT.

This chain joins TRBV19 and TRBJ1-1; no reliable D call. Germline loops: CDR1 LNHDA, CDR2 SQIVND (reference sequence). This CDR3 contains 15 residues. V lost 3 bases and J 0 bases, leaving 11 bases between the germline ends. CDR3 in DNA: TGTGCCAGTAGTATGGAAGCAGGAATGAACACTGAAGCTTTCTTT. It translates to CASSMEAGMNTEAFF.

This clonotype has a handful of counts. The chain employs TRBV12-3 or TRBV12-4 and TRBJ2-7, with 8 positions matching TRBD1. The CDR3 runs to 14 residues. J was trimmed by 6 bases and V by 7 bases; bases with no gene match: 11. CDR3 nucleotide sequence: TGTGCCAGCACCCTGGCAGGGGGCATGGGCGAGCAGTACTTC. This codes for CASTLAGGMGEQYF.

The chain couples TRBV5-6 to TRBJ2-3, with 8 bases fitting TRBD1. In germline, CDR1 is SGHDT, CDR2 YYEEEE. V lost 3 bases to trimming and J lost 2 bases; unmatched junction nucleotides: 2. The CDR3 is made up of 14 amino acids. Here the CDR3 DNA reads TGTGCCAGCAGCTGGGGACAGGCCACAGATACGCAGTATTTT. Translated, it gives CASSWGQATDTQYF.